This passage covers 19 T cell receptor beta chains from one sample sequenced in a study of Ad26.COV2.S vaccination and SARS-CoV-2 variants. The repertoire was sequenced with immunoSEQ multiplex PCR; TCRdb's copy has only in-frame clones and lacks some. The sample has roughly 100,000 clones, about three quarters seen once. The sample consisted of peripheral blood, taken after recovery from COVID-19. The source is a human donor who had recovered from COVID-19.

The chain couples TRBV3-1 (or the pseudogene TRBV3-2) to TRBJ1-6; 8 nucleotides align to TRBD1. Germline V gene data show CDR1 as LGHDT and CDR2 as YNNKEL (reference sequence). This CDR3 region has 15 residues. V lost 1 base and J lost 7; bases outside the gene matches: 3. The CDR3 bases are TGTGCCAGCAGCCAAGTAACAGGGGGAAATTCACCCCTCCACTTT. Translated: CASSQVTGGNSPLHF.

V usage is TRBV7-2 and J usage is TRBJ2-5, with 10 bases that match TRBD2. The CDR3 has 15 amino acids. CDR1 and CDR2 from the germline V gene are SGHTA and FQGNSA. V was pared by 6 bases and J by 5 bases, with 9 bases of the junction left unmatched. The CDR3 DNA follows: TGTGCCAGCAGGCCGAGCGGGGGGGCTATTGAGACCCAGTACTTC. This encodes CASRPSGGAIETQYF.

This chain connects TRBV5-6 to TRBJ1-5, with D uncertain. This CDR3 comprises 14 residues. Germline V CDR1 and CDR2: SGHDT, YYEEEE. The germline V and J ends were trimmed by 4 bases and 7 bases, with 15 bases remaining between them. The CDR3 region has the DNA TGTGCCAGCAGCCAGTCGGGGTTTCAGCAGCCCCAGCATTTT. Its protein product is CASSQSGFQQPQHF.

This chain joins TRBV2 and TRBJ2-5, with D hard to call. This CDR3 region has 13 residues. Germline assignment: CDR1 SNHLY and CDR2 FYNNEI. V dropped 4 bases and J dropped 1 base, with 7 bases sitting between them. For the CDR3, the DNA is TGTGCCAGCAGTGTAGGCAGCCAAGAGACCCAGTACTTC. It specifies CASSVGSQETQYF.

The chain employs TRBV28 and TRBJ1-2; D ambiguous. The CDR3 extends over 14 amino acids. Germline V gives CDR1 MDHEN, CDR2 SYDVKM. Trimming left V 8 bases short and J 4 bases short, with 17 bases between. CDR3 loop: CASLRLPDSYGYTF. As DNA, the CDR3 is TGTGCCAGCCTCAGACTGCCTGACTCCTATGGCTACACCTTC.

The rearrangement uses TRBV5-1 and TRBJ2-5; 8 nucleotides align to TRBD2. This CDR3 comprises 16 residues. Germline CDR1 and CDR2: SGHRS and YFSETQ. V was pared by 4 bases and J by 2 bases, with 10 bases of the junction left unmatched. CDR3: CASSPSAGGRQETQYF. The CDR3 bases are TGCGCCAGCAGCCCCTCGGCGGGGGGCAGACAAGAGACCCAGTACTTC. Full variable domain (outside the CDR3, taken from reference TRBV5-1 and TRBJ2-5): KAGVTQTPRYLIKTRGQQVTLSCSPISGHRSVSWYQQTPGQGLQFLFEYFSETQRNKGNFPGRFSGRQFSNSRSEMNVSTLELGDSALYLCASSPSAGGRQETQYFGPGTRLLVL.

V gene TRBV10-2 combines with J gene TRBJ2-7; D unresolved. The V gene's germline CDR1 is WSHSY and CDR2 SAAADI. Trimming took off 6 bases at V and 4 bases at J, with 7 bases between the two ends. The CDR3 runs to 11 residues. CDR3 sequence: CASSPGYEQYF. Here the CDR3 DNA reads TGCGCCAGCAGCCCCGGGTACGAGCAGTACTTC.

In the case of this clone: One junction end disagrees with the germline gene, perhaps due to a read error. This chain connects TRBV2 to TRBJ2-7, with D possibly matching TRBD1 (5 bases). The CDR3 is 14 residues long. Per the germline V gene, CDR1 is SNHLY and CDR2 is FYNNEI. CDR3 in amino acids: CASRETDSSYEQYF. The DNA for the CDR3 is TGTGCCAGCCGTGAGACAGATAGCTCCTACGAGCAGTACTTC.

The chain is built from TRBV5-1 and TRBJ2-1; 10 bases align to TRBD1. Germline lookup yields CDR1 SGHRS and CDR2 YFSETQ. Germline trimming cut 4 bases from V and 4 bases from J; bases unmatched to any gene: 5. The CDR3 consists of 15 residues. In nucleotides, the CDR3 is TGCGCCAGCAGCGTGACAGGGGGCTCATACAATGAGCAGTTCTTC. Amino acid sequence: CASSVTGGSYNEQFF.

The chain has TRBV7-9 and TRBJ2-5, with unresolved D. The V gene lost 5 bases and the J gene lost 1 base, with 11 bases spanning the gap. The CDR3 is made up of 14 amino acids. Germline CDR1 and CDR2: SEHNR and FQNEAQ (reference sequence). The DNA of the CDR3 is TGTGCCAGCAGCCCAGGAGCGACCCAAGAGACCCAGTACTTC. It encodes CASSPGATQETQYF.

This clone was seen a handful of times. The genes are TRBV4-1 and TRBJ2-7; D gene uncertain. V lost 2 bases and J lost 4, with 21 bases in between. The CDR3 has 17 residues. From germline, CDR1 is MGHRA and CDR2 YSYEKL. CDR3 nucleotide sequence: TGCGCCAGCAGCCAATTCGCCGCCAAATTCTCCTGGTACGAGCAGTACTTC. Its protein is CASSQFAAKFSWYEQYF.

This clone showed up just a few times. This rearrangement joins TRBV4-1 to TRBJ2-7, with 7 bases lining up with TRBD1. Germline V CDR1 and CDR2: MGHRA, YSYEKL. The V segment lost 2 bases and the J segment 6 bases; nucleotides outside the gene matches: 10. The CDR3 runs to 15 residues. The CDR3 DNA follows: TGCGCCAGCAGCCAACCTGGGACAGTTACGAGCGAGCAGTACTTC. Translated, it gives CASSQPGTVTSEQYF.

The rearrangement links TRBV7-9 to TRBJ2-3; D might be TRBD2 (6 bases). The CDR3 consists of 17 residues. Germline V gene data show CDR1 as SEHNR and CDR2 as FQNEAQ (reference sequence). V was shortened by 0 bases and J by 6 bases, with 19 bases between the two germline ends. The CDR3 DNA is TGTGCCAGCAGCTTAGCGCGGGGTACCTGGCAGGCGGATACGCAGTATTTT. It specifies CASSLARGTWQADTQYF.

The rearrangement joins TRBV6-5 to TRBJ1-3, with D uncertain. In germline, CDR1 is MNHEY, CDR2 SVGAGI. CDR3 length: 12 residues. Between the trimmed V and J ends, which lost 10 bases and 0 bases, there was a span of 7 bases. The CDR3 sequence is CATSSSGNTIYF. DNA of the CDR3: TGTGCCACTTCCTCCTCTGGAAACACCATATATTTT.

The DNA for the CDR3 is TGCGCCAGCAGCTTGGATGGACAGGGTGATGGCTACACCTTC. Translated, it gives CASSLDGQGDGYTF. V and J are TRBV5-1 and TRBJ1-2; 8 nucleotides align to TRBD1. The trim removed 0 bases at V and 6 bases at J, leaving 4 bases unmatched. CDR1 is SGHRS and CDR2 is YFSETQ in the germline V gene. CDR3 length: 14 residues.

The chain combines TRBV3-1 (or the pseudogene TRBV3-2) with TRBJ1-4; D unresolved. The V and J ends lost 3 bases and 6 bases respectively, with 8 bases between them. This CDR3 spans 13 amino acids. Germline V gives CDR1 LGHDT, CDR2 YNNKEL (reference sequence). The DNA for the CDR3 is TGTGCCAGCAGCCAGAATGACTATGAAAAACTGTTTTTT. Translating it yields CASSQNDYEKLFF.

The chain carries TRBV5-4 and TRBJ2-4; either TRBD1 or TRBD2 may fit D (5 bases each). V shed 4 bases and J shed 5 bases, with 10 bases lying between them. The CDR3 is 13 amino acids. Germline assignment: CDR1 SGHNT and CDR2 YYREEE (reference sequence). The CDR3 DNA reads TGTGCCAGCAGCCTAAGGGACGAAAACATTCAGTACTTC. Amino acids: CASSLRDENIQYF.

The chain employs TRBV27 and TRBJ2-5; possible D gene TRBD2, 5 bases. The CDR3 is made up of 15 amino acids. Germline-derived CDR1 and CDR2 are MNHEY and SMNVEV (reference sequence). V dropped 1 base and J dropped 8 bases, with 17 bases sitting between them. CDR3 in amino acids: CASSLFSRTEGTQYF. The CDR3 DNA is TGTGCCAGCAGTTTATTTTCGAGGACCGAGGGAACCCAGTACTTC.

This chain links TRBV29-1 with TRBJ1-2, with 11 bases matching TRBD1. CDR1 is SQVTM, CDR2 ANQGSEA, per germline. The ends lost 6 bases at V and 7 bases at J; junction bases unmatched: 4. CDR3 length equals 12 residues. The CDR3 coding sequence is TGCAGCGTCCCGGACAGGGGGCTTGGCTACACCTTC. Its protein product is CSVPDRGLGYTF.